This TCR beta chain was sequenced in a study of cytomegalovirus exposure and HLA in healthy donors. Use of 60 Vbeta and 13 Jbeta primers characterized the PCR. Profiling relied on immunoSEQ multiplex PCR, and the TCRdb table lists in-frame clones only, not all of them. The sample lists approximately 97,000 clones, 73% occurring once. Sequencing was carried out using PBMCs. The origin of this receptor is a man between 35 and 55 years old in good health and CMV-seronegative.

The CDR3 is CASGAYEQYF. DNA for the CDR3: TGTGCCTCCGGGGCCTACGAGCAGTACTTC. The chain couples TRBV30 to TRBJ2-7, with D perhaps matching TRBD2 (5 bases). Trimming left V 7 bases short and J 2 bases short, with 6 bases between. From germline, CDR1 is GTSNPN and CDR2 SVGIG (reference sequence). This CDR3 is built from 10 residues.